A single sample gave rise to the 5 T cell receptor beta chains below, sequenced in a study of STAT5B mutations in CD4+ large granular lymphocyte leukemia. Libraries were prepared by immunoSEQ multiplex PCR; TCRdb keeps only in-frame clonotypes and omits some of them. The sample records tens of thousands of clones, around three quarters being singletons. What was sequenced was CD4+ T cells from blood buffy coats. All receptors derive from a human donor in good health.

The chain is built from TRBV6-5 and TRBJ1-2; 7 positions agree with TRBD1. Per the germline V gene, CDR1 is MNHEY and CDR2 is SVGAGI. The V segment lost 9 bases and the J segment 3 bases; nucleotides outside the gene matches: 1. The CDR3 loop spans 11 amino acids. The CDR3 reads CASTGDYGYTF. The CDR3 DNA reads TGTGCCAGTACAGGGGACTATGGCTACACCTTC.

The chain combines TRBV5-1 with TRBJ2-1; 10 bases align to TRBD1. Germline lookup yields CDR1 SGHRS and CDR2 YFSETQ. Unmatched junction bases numbered 1, after V lost 3 bases and J lost 1 base. This CDR3 spans 15 amino acids. The CDR3 coding sequence is TGCGCCAGCAGCTGGACAGGGGGGTCCTACAATGAGCAGTTCTTC. Protein product: CASSWTGGSYNEQFF.

CDR3 nucleotide sequence: TGTGCCAGCAGCTTCGGACAGGGGGCTGCTTTCTTT. Translating it yields CASSFGQGAAFF. The chain is built from TRBV7-9 and TRBJ1-1, with TRBD1 matching over 11 bases. This CDR3 contains 12 residues. Germline V gene data show CDR1 as SEHNR and CDR2 as FQNEAQ (reference sequence). The V and J ends lost 3 bases and 11 bases, in that order; junction bases with no gene match: 2. The complete variable domain, with remaining parts taken from reference TRBV7-9 and TRBJ1-1, reads DTGVSQNPRHKITKRGQNVTFRCDPISEHNRLYWYRQTLGQGPEFLTYFQNEAQLEKSRLLSDRFSAERPKGSFSTLEIQRTEQGDSAMYLCASSFGQGAAFFGQGTRLTVV.

The chain links TRBV5-4 to TRBJ1-6, with TRBD1 matching 10 bases. V was clipped by 0 bases and J by 8 bases; unmatched bases: 8. The CDR3 is 17 residues long. Germline loops: CDR1 SGHNT, CDR2 YYREEE (reference sequence). The CDR3 DNA is TGTGCCAGCAGCTTGGAACCCGCGGGACAGGGGTATTCACCCCTCCACTTT. Amino acids: CASSLEPAGQGYSPLHF.

The chain employs TRBV5-1 and TRBJ2-1; TRBD2 matches at 7 bases. V shed 7 bases, J shed 9 bases, and the junction held 1 base outside the gene matches. Germline V gene lookup returns CDR1 SGHRS and CDR2 YFSETQ. The CDR3 is 10 amino acids. CDR3 DNA: TGCGCCAGCGGGGAGGGTGAGCAGTTCTTC. Amino acids: CASGEGEQFF.